The text below deals with one TCR beta chain. The data derive from a study of blood T cell repertoires in COVID-19. TCRdb's copy holds only in-frame clones and misses some; the assay was immunoSEQ multiplex PCR. The table shows about 260,000 clones, with around 90% occurring only once. The sample was peripheral blood. The TCR was taken from an older woman with COVID-19, enrolled during active disease.

The CDR3: CAWSPGDRGNTDTQYF. The CDR3 DNA reads as TGTGCCTGGAGTCCAGGGGACAGGGGGAACACAGATACGCAGTATTTT. J is TRBJ2-3 and V is TRBV30; the match to TRBD1 covers 11 bases. This CDR3 is built from 16 residues. Per the germline V gene, CDR1 is GTSNPN and CDR2 is SVGIG (reference sequence). With V trimmed by 2 bases and J by 2 bases, 6 bases remained unmatched. The full variable domain, completed using reference TRBV30 and TRBJ2-3, is SQTIHQWPATLVQPVGSPLSLECTVEGTSNPNLYWYRQAAGRGLQLLFYSVGIGQISSEVPQNLSASRPQDRQFILSSKKLLLSDSGFYLCAWSPGDRGNTDTQYFGPGTRLTVL.